One sample yielded the 9 T cell receptor beta chains listed below, sequenced in a study of T-cell memory formation after mild COVID-19. TCRdb reprocessed the 5' RACE reads with MiXCR, giving one entry per CDR3 protein. Counted here are about 440,000 distinct CDR3 sequences, roughly 20% occurring once; the ten biggest clones make up approximately 8.1%. Sequences were obtained from PBMCs or a T cell subset sorted from them (not recorded which). Every receptor here comes from an adult woman who had mild COVID-19 (a few samples of this study predate the infection). Cell type and time point are not known.

This clonotype showed up many times. CDR3 DNA sequence: TGTGCCAGCAGCTTAGACGGGAGCTCTGGAAACACCATATATTTT. Its translation: CASSLDGSSGNTIYF. The rearrangement uses TRBV7-2 and TRBJ1-3; D unclear. The CDR3 is 15 amino acids. Germline assignment: CDR1 SGHTA and CDR2 FQGNSA. The V gene lost 1 base and the J gene lost 0 bases, with 7 bases spanning the gap.

Only a few counts were recorded for this clonotype. The chain carries TRBV12-3 or TRBV12-4 and TRBJ2-1; TRBD2 agrees at 8 bases. After removal of 5 bases from V and 14 bases from J, the junction contained 8 bases not matched to a gene. The CDR3 covers 12 residues. The CDR3 region is CASSDSGTSEFF. The CDR3 coding sequence is TGTGCCAGCAGTGACTCCGGGACTAGTGAGTTCTTC.

This clonotype was detected once. The chain recombines TRBV11-2 with TRBJ2-3; D is ambiguous. Germline V gene data show CDR1 as SGHAT and CDR2 as FQNNGV. The CDR3 runs to 14 residues. Trimming left V 5 bases short and J 2 bases short, with 11 bases between. The CDR3 DNA reads TGTGCCAGCAGCCTAAGGTGGGTCACAGATACGCAGTATTTT. Translated, it gives CASSLRWVTDTQYF.

V usage is TRBV20-1 and J usage is TRBJ1-5, with 9 bases aligning to TRBD1. The CDR3 has 15 amino acids. V lost 4 bases and J lost 5; bases outside the gene matches: 9. Germline V gene sequence: CDR1 DFQATT, CDR2 SNEGSKA (reference sequence). Written as DNA, the CDR3 is TGCAGTGCTACCGACAGGGGGGTGGGGCATCAGCCCCAGCATTTT. This sequence encodes CSATDRGVGHQPQHF.

The CDR3 DNA reads TGTGCCAGCAGCAAAAAATGGGGTCGGGCTTGGCGCAATGAGCAGTTCTTC. Protein product: CASSKKWGRAWRNEQFF. This chain links TRBV21-1 with TRBJ2-1. TRBV21-1 is a pseudogene segment. The length of the CDR3 is 17 residues.

This clonotype was recorded only once. The gene calls are TRBV12-3 or TRBV12-4 and TRBJ2-3; TRBD2 might be the D (6 bases). The V gene lost 6 bases and the J gene lost 0 bases, with 16 bases spanning the gap. The CDR3 runs to 16 residues. CDR3 sequence reads: CASSPPRGSSTDTQYF. The CDR3 DNA reads as TGTGCCAGCAGCCCCCCCCGGGGGTCTAGCACAGATACGCAGTATTTT.

Only a few counts were recorded for this clonotype. The rearrangement links TRBV9 to TRBJ2-7; maybe TRBD1 (5 bases). V lost 3 bases, J lost 0 bases, and 10 bases lay in between. Germline V gene lookup returns CDR1 SGDLS and CDR2 YYNGEE. This CDR3 is 14 amino acids long. In DNA, the CDR3 is TGTGCCAGCAGCGAACAGGATAGCTCCTACGAGCAGTACTTC. Translation: CASSEQDSSYEQYF.

This clonotype was seen a few times. The chain links TRBV6-2 or TRBV6-3 to TRBJ2-3; D is uncertain. The germline CDR1 and CDR2 sequences are MNHEY and SVGEGT. Deletions cut 6 bases from V and 2 bases from J, with 9 bases between. The length of the CDR3 is 13 residues. CDR3 bases: TGTGCCAGCAGAAGCTTAGCCACAGATACGCAGTATTTT. Translated, it gives CASRSLATDTQYF.

V is TRBV5-1 and J is TRBJ1-1, with unresolved D. CDR1 and CDR2 (germline): SGHRS, YFSETQ. V was clipped by 3 bases and J by 1 base, with 10 bases between them. CDR3 length: 14 amino acids. Written as DNA, the CDR3 is TGCGCCAGCAGCTCCAAGCCACCGAACACTGAAGCTTTCTTT. Translated, it gives CASSSKPPNTEAFF.